These T cell receptor beta chains were read from a single sample in a study of T-cell memory formation after mild COVID-19. TCRdb itself ran the 5' RACE reads through MiXCR, one entry per CDR3 protein. The sample has roughly 86,000 distinct CDR3 sequences; more than 10% are singletons. The specimen was PBMCs or a T cell subset sorted from them (not recorded which). The receptors stem from an adult woman who had mild COVID-19 (a few samples of this study predate the infection). Cell type and time point are not known. Both conserved end residues are trimmed from each CDR3. Clone size appears in some rows only: once, few, many, or a class for an expanded clone.

V	J	size	CDR3
TRBV5-1	TRBJ2-2	NA	ASSLVYNTGELF
TRBV7-9	TRBJ2-5	many	ASSDSGQGKETQY
TRBV12-3/TRBV12-4	TRBJ2-7	NA	ASSFGGGWQY
TRBV21-1	TRBJ1-2	few	ASSKDGYGYT
TRBV12-3/TRBV12-4	TRBJ2-7	few	ASSSPAGRGGYEQY
TRBV5-4	TRBJ2-7	many	ASSPGTSGGLTYEQY
TRBV20-1	TRBJ2-7	NA	SARNRVSYEQY
TRBV15	TRBJ2-4	NA	ATTDRAEDIQY
TRBV9	TRBJ2-3	NA	ASSVEGYAGADTQY
TRBV12-3/TRBV12-4	TRBJ2-4	NA	ASSPWDQENIQY
TRBV20-1	TRBJ1-1	few	SAGRDTEAF
TRBV28	TRBJ2-7	many	ASSLSGGAEQY
TRBV12-3/TRBV12-4	TRBJ2-5	NA	ASSPDLGTQETQY
TRBV4-2	TRBJ1-2	NA	ASSQGEFNYGYT
TRBV5-4	TRBJ1-4	few	ASSRNTRGIEKLF
TRBV9	TRBJ2-2	NA	ASSAGEGARWELF
TRBV27	TRBJ2-5	NA	ASSFGDAQY
TRBV5-4	TRBJ2-1	NA	ASSLLPGTGSFNEQF
TRBV24-1	TRBJ2-5	NA	ATSAPTGGLSETQY
TRBV5-1	TRBJ1-3	few	ASSLLTGAISGNTIY
TRBV4-3	TRBJ2-7	few	ASSQASTGSGYEQY
TRBV5-1	TRBJ2-7	few	ASSRGRGAYEQY
TRBV12-5	TRBJ2-1	few	ASGLESGDEQF
TRBV29-1	TRBJ2-7	few	SVGPPGTGFGEQY
TRBV7-9	TRBJ2-7	many	ASSLGRQGQEQY
TRBV2	TRBJ1-5	NA	ASSEFGGPGQPQH
TRBV3-1	TRBJ2-3	NA	ASSQERGVTDTQY
TRBV20-1	TRBJ2-3	NA	SARDQGSGTPNTQY
TRBV7-9	TRBJ2-7	many	ASSLKWDEQY
TRBV11-2	TRBJ2-4	few	ASSYPPMANIQY
TRBV7-9	TRBJ2-1	few	ASSLVHLAYEQF
TRBV3-1	TRBJ2-7	many	ASSRPGTHYEQY
TRBV7-9	TRBJ1-5	few	ASSGPPGEDQPQH
TRBV6-6	TRBJ2-3	few	ASRLAGGQSTDTQY
TRBV6-5	TRBJ2-2	NA	ASSPEQVIGELF
TRBV6-5	TRBJ2-2	NA	ASSSTGGWTGELF
TRBV7-9	TRBJ2-7	few	ASTHGQSYEQY
TRBV5-4	TRBJ2-1	few	ASSKSAGGSYNEQF
TRBV5-6	TRBJ2-7	medium-sized	ASSADRVREQY
TRBV5-6	TRBJ1-2	NA	ASSETQVVTYGYT
TRBV5-1	TRBJ1-1	NA	ASEGMNTEAF
TRBV6-2/TRBV6-3	TRBJ2-7	once	ASSYFTSGPYEQY
TRBV21-1	TRBJ2-7	few	ASRTLADYEQY
TRBV25-1	TRBJ1-6	few	ASSEDFVFHNSPLH
TRBV7-9	TRBJ2-7	NA	ASRRDGSYEQY
TRBV7-9	TRBJ1-1	few	ASSLVLGEGTEAF
TRBV4-1	TRBJ2-1	many	ASSIQVYNEQF
TRBV29-1	TRBJ2-1	NA	SGTLAGNNEQF
TRBV18	TRBJ1-1	few	ASSPAGGPEAF
TRBV18	TRBJ2-5	NA	ASSPPPGQGVEAMNQETQY
TRBV20-1	TRBJ2-5	many	SARARDSGAETQY
TRBV30	TRBJ2-1	NA	AWSVVYNEQF
TRBV12-3/TRBV12-4	TRBJ2-1	NA	ASSPPSGREYNEQF
TRBV5-1	TRBJ2-1	few	ASSSGQGNEQF
TRBV4-1	TRBJ2-7	NA	ASSQGDRDSAYEQY
TRBV12-5	TRBJ2-3	NA	ASGLIPSGSPDTQY